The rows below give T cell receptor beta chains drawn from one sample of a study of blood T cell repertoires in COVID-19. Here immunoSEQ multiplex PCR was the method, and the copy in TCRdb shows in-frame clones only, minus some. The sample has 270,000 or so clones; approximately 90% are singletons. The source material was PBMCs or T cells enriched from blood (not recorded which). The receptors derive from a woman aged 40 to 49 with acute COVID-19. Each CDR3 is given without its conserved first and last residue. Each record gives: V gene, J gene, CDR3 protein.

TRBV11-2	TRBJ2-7	ASSASGTGFHEQY
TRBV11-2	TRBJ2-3	ASSFRLAGGGTDTQY
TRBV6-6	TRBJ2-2	ANRQGEGTGELF
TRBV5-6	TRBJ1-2	ASSLLGQGAQGYT
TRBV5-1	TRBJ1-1	ASSFIGADTEAF
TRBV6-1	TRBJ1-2	ASSEAGQGNYGYT
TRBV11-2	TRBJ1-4	ASSPLRQGANEKLF
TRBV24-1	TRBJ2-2	ATSDPNRQTGELF
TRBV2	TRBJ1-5	ASTRLVDNQPQH
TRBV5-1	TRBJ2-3	ASSLGEVAGVSTDTQY
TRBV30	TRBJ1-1	AWSVPQAKPEAF
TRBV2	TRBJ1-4	ASSERTGGSSRKLF
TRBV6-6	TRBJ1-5	ASSEGQAVNQPQH
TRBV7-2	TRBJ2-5	ASSSLPRVTLKETQY
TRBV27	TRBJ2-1	ASSPNRQALSSYNEQF
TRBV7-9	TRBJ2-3	ASSRGGGPMDTQY
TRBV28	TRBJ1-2	ASSLEVNYGYT
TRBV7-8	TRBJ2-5	ASSEEGGETQY
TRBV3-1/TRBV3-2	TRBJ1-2	ASSRRDRVGYGYT
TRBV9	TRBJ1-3	ASSVAPGGYGNTIY
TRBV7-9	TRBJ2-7	ASSRTSARGLEQY
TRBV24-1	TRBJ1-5	ATSDDRGFGNQPQH
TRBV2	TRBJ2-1	ASTRDRGFDEQF
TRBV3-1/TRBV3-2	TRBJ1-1	GQGLEAF
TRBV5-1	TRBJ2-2	ASSLWQGGTGELF
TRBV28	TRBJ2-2	ASSPGFGAGELF
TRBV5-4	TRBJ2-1	ASSLGQGIPNEQF
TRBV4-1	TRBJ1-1	ASSQDSNTEAF
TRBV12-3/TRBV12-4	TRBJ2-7	ASSFGDEQY
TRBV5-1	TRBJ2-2	ASSLLAGVNTGELF
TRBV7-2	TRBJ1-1	ASSLAGASMNTEAF